This is a list of T cell receptor beta chains from one sample in a study of tumor-infiltrating lymphocytes in primary liver carcinoma. TCRdb ran MiXCR on the multiplex PCR reads and lists one entry per CDR3 protein. The sample lists about 100,000 distinct CDR3 sequences; about 67% were seen once. The sequenced sample consisted of liver tumor tissue from sampling region 2. The origin of the receptors is an older woman with primary liver carcinoma and hepatitis B virus infection. Both conserved end residues are part of each CDR3. D genes are given only for firm matches. Clone size, where shown, is once, few, many, or a class for clones that have expanded.

V gene	clone size	D gene	CDR3 length	J gene	CDR3 protein	CDR3 DNA
TRBV6-5	.	.	15	TRBJ1-5	CANSYSLASNQPQQF	TGTGCCAACAGTTACTCGCTGGCCAGCAATCAGCCCCAGCAATTT
TRBV6-1	.	.	13	TRBJ1-1	CASKLQGITEAFF	TGTGCCAGCAAGCTACAGGGTATCACTGAAGCTTTCTTT
TRBV12-3/TRBV12-4	.	TRBD1	15	TRBJ2-1	CASSMTGGRGNEQFF	TGTGCCAGCAGCATGACAGGGGGCAGGGGCAATGAGCAGTTCTTC
TRBV30	.	.	12	TRBJ2-3	CAWARTHGTQYF	TGTGCCTGGGCCCGCACACATGGTACGCAGTATTTT
TRBV11-2	.	.	11	TRBJ2-7	CASIPHHEQCF	TGTGCCAGCATCCCCCACCACGAGCAGTGTTTC
TRBV11-2	once	TRBD2	16	TRBJ2-4	CASSLVLADSLSFQYF	TGTGCCAGCAGTTTAGTACTAGCGGACTCCCTAAGCTTTCAGTACTTC
TRBV11-2	once	TRBD2	15	TRBJ2-3	CASSPGLADPDMQCF	TGTGCCAGCAGCCCTGGACTAGCGGACCCAGATATGCAGTGTTTT
TRBV11-2	.	.	14	TRBJ2-1	CASGRRTRVDEPFF	TGTGCCAGCGGCCGACGGACAAGGGTCGATGAGCCGTTCTTC
TRBV18	.	TRBD1	14	TRBJ2-1	CASYRDRDANEQFF	TGTGCCAGTTACCGGGACAGGGACGCCAATGAGCAGTTCTTC
TRBV28	.	.	13	TRBJ1-2	CACSLGGNYGYTF	TGTGCCTGCAGTTTGGGGGGGAACTATGGCTACACCTTC
TRBV2	.	.	15	TRBJ2-3	CASSRLASGTDTQYF	TGTGCCAGCAGTAGACTCGCCTCCGGCACAGATACGCAGTATTTT
TRBV28	.	.	14	TRBJ2-2	CATGLGLGVGELFF	TGTGCCACCGGGCTGGGTCTAGGAGTCGGGGAGCTGTTTTTT
TRBV11-2	.	.	15	TRBJ2-7	CASSLAGSSSVEQYF	TGTGCCAGCAGCTTAGCAGGCTCTTCTAGCGTCGAGCAGTACTTC
TRBV14	many	.	11	TRBJ2-5	CASSLTRTQYF	TGTGCCAGCAGCCTTACGCGGACCCAGTACTTC
TRBV6-6	.	.	15	TRBJ2-1	CAISSPGISDNEQFF	TGTGCCATCAGTTCACCCGGGATTAGCGACAATGAGCAGTTCTTC
TRBV11-3	.	TRBD1	16	TRBJ1-2	CASNLEGRRGAYGYTF	TGCGCCAGCAACTTAGAAGGGCGCAGGGGGGCCTATGGCTACACCTTC
TRBV28	.	TRBD1	12	TRBJ1-2	CASSLGQYGYTF	TGTGCCAGCAGTCTGGGACAGTATGGCTACACCTTC
TRBV5-1	.	TRBD2	14	TRBJ2-3	CASSHCGRSDTQFF	TGCGCCAGCAGTCACTGCGGGAGGTCCGATACGCAGTTTTTT
TRBV11-2	.	.	13	TRBJ1-6	CASSLDPNYPLHF	TGTGCAAGCAGCTTAGATCCTAATTATCCCCTCCACTTT
TRBV6-6	.	TRBD2	14	TRBJ2-2	CTSRLAGRTGELFF	TGTACCAGCCGACTAGCGGGACGCACAGGGGAGCTGTTTTTT
TRBV7-8	.	.	16	TRBJ2-7	CASSKSTRNSYNEQYF	TGTGCCAGCAGCAAATCCACTCGGAACAGTTACAATGAGCAGTACTTC
TRBV10-2	.	.	14	TRBJ2-1	CAGRTLESVNEQFF	TGCGCCGGCAGGACCCTCGAGTCCGTGAATGAGCAGTTCTTC
TRBV11-3	.	.	14	TRBJ1-1	CTSSLAGAGTEAFF	TGTACCAGCAGCTTAGCGGGGGCCGGCACTGAAGCCTTCTTT
TRBV11-2	once	.	15	TRBJ1-2	CASSLDPVADFGYTF	TGTGCCAGCAGCTTAGACCCAGTGGCCGACTTTGGCTACACCTTC
TRBV11-3	once	TRBD2	15	TRBJ2-1	CACSLDGGVYNEQSF	TGTGCCTGCAGCTTAGATGGGGGGGTCTACAATGAGCAGTCCTTC
TRBV10-3	.	.	13	TRBJ1-6	CAISENNGTSLHF	TGTGCCATCAGTGAAAATAACGGAACATCCCTCCACTTC
TRBV2	.	TRBD1	11	TRBJ1-2	CASNRGRDYTF	TGTGCCAGCAACAGGGGCCGTGACTACACCTTC
TRBV20-1	.	TRBD1	14	TRBJ1-2	CSATSGTENYGYTF	TGCAGTGCTACCTCTGGGACAGAGAACTATGGCTACACCTTC
TRBV5-6	.	.	12	TRBJ2-1	CASSLICGEQSF	TGTGCCAGCAGCTTGATTTGTGGTGAGCAGTCCTTC
TRBV12-3/TRBV12-4	many	.	15	TRBJ2-3	CASSIQMTGPDTQYF	TGTGCCAGCAGCATACAGATGACTGGTCCTGATACGCAGTATTTT
TRBV11-2	.	.	16	TRBJ2-7	CASSSLTRRGTYEQYF	TGTGCCAGCAGCAGCCTGACGCGCCGGGGCACCTACGAGCAGTACTTC
TRBV12-3/TRBV12-4	.	.	15	TRBJ1-6	CANSSQGMSNSPFHF	TGTGCCAACAGTTCGCAGGGGATGAGTAATTCACCCTTCCACTTT
TRBV5-1	.	.	14	TRBJ1-1	CASSVDNRNTEAFF	TGCGCCAGCAGCGTTGACAACCGTAACACTGAAGCTTTCTTT
TRBV7-8	.	.	15	TRBJ1-5	CASSLVEGGNQSQHF	TGTGCCAGCAGCCTAGTCGAGGGTGGCAATCAGTCCCAGCATTTT
TRBV7-8	.	TRBD2	17	TRBJ2-1	CDSSFRPGGRGSNEQFF	TGTGACAGCAGCTTCCGCCCGGGGGGTAGGGGTAGCAATGAGCAGTTCTTC
TRBV28	.	.	15	TRBJ2-7	CTISTGSAGLYEQYF	TGTACCATTTCTACAGGCTCCGCGGGACTCTACGAGCAGTACTTC
TRBV29-1	.	.	13	TRBJ2-7	CSVVSSGRYEQYF	TGCAGCGTTGTGTCGTCAGGGAGGTACGAGCAGTACTTC
TRBV28	many	TRBD2	19	TRBJ2-7	CASRSQGSASGRRPYEQYF	TGTGCCAGCAGGTCTCAGGGGTCGGCTAGCGGGAGGCGCCCCTACGAGCAGTACTTC
TRBV11-3	few	.	12	TRBJ1-2	CASSPSTAAIYF	TGTGCCAGCAGTCCAAGTACAGCGGCTATATACTTC
TRBV6-1	many	.	15	TRBJ1-3	CASSVGGSSGNTIYF	TGTGCCAGCAGTGTGGGGGGCAGCTCTGGAAACACCATATATTTT
TRBV28	.	.	17	TRBJ2-6	CASIAQQGRPGANVLTF	TGTGCCAGCATCGCCCAGCAAGGACGGCCTGGGGCCAACGTCCTGACTTTC
TRBV28	.	.	14	TRBJ2-4	CASSWRTQGNIQYF	TGTGCCAGCAGTTGGAGGACCCAGGGGAATATTCAGTACTTC
TRBV5-6	.	.	16	TRBJ2-4	CASSPLTAKAKNIQYF	TGTGCTAGCAGCCCGCTGACGGCAAAAGCCAAAAACATTCAATACTTC
TRBV7-9	many	.	12	TRBJ2-7	CASSQTLGEQYF	TGTGCCAGCAGCCAAACCCTGGGCGAGCAGTACTTC
TRBV11-2	few	.	13	TRBJ2-5	CTCSLGIGDREYF	TGTACCTGCAGCTTAGGTATCGGGGACCGCGAATACTTC
TRBV20-1	few	.	14	TRBJ2-5	CSARDQGGSETQYF	TGCAGTGCTAGAGATCAAGGGGGATCAGAGACCCAGTACTTC
TRBV7-9	.	.	16	TRBJ1-5	CASSLVYSDNNKPQHF	TGTGCCAGCAGCTTAGTTTATTCGGACAACAATAAGCCCCAGCATTTT
TRBV4-1	.	TRBD2	16	TRBJ2-3	CANRGGQSKITDTQYF	TGCGCCAATCGCGGGGGTCAGAGTAAAATTACAGATACGCAGTATTTT
TRBV6-1	many	.	13	TRBJ2-2	CASSVRGTGELFF	TGTGCCAGCAGTGTTAGGGGAACCGGGGAGCTGTTTTTT
TRBV30	.	TRBD1	15	TRBJ1-5	CAWSPTGDSKQPQHF	TGTGCCTGGAGCCCGACAGGGGATAGCAAACAGCCCCAGCATTTT